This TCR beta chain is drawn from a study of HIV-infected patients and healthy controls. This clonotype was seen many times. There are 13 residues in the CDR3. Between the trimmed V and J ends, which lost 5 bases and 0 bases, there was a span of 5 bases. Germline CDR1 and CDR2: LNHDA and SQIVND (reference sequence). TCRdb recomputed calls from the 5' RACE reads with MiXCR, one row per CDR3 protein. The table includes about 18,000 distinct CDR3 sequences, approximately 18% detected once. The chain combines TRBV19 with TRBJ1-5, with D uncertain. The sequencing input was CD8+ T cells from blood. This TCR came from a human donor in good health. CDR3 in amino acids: CASSLNSNQPQHF. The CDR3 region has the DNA TGTGCCAGTAGTCTCAATAGCAATCAGCCCCAGCATTTT.